Shown below are 25 T cell receptor beta chains from a single sample sequenced in a study of T cells in Graves' hyperthyroidism and ophthalmopathy. RNA transcripts gave rise to amplified TCR beta CDR3 regions. Initially, a first-round RT-PCR of the TCR CDR3 employed the HTBI primer set. In TCRdb, the multiplex PCR reads were re-called with MiXCR into one record per CDR3 protein. This sample has 600,000 to 700,000 distinct CDR3 sequences; 45% occur once, and the top ten carry less than 8.5%. Sequences were obtained from peripheral blood or thyroid tissue (not recorded which). These receptor sequences come from an adult man with Graves' disease, either hyperthyroidism or ophthalmopathy (not recorded which).

This clonotype was seen repeatedly, ten times or more. This chain uses TRBV24-1 with TRBJ2-7; the D is unclear. V was shortened by 7 bases and J by 2 bases, with 2 bases between the two germline ends. CDR1 is KGHDR, CDR2 SFDVKD, per germline. CDR3 size: 10 residues. CDR3 in amino acids: CATSAYEQYF. Written as DNA, the CDR3 is TGTGCCACCAGCGCCTACGAGCAGTACTTC.

The rearrangement joins TRBV6-5 to TRBJ1-6, with D possibly matching TRBD1 (5 bases). CDR1 and CDR2 from the germline V gene are MNHEY and SVGAGI. The CDR3 consists of 12 residues. Trimming removed 5 bases at V and 19 bases at J, with 18 bases between. The CDR3 sequence is CASSQGPHPTHF. The CDR3 DNA is TGTGCCAGCAGTCAGGGACCGCATCCAACTCACTTT.

This sequence joins TRBV7-6 and TRBJ1-4, with D perhaps TRBD1 (5 bases). The CDR3 extends over 13 amino acids. Germline V gene sequence: CDR1 SGHVS, CDR2 FNYEAQ. The V end was cut by 1 base, the J end by 8 bases, with 8 bases between. In nucleotides, the CDR3 is TGTGCCAGCAGCTTAGGGACATACGAAAAACTGTTTTTT. Translation gives CASSLGTYEKLFF.

This clonotype was detected ten times or more. V gene TRBV20-1 combines with J gene TRBJ2-5, with D possibly being TRBD2 (6 bases). Germline values: CDR1 DFQATT, CDR2 SNEGSKA (reference sequence). This CDR3 has 13 amino acids. CDR3 in amino acids: CSASWDFQETQYF. CDR3 coding DNA: TGCAGCGCGAGTTGGGACTTCCAAGAGACCCAGTACTTC.

This clonotype was seen repeatedly, ten times or more. V is TRBV2 and J is TRBJ1-4; TRBD1 might be the D (5 bases). There are 14 residues in the CDR3. Trimming shortened V by 1 base and J by 7 bases, and 10 bases separated the two germline ends. The germline gives CDR1 SNHLY, CDR2 FYNNEI. The CDR3 sequence: CASSEGQSPEKLFF. The CDR3 region has the DNA TGTGCCAGCAGTGAAGGACAGAGTCCTGAAAAACTGTTTTTT.

This clonotype showed up just a few times. The chain couples TRBV19 to TRBJ2-2; D not resolved. The V end lost 2 bases, the J end lost 7 bases, and 8 bases lay between the germline ends. CDR1 and CDR2 from the germline V gene are LNHDA and SQIVND (reference sequence). The CDR3 totals 13 residues. The CDR3 sequence is CASSIRHDGELFF. In DNA, the CDR3 is TGTGCCAGTAGTATAAGGCATGACGGGGAGCTGTTTTTT.

This clonotype was detected ten times or more. The V call is TRBV20-1, the J call TRBJ1-5, with D possibly TRBD1 on 5 matching bases. The V end was cut by 3 bases, the J end by 0 bases, with 9 bases between. The length of the CDR3 is 14 residues. Per the germline V gene, CDR1 is DFQATT and CDR2 is SNEGSKA (reference sequence). CDR3 in amino acids: CSARVGGSNQPQHF. Written as DNA, the CDR3 is TGCAGTGCTAGGGTGGGGGGTAGCAATCAGCCCCAGCATTTT.

This clonotype was picked up many times. The chain employs TRBV29-1 and TRBJ2-7; no definite D call. This CDR3 is 8 amino acids long. The V gene's germline CDR1 is SQVTM and CDR2 ANQGSEA. CDR3 in DNA: TGCAAGGATTACGAGCAGTACTTC. As protein: CKDYEQYF.

This clonotype was observed many times. The V and J genes are TRBV10-3 and TRBJ1-2, with D tentatively TRBD1 (6 bases). The CDR3 runs 15 residues. Germline CDR1 and CDR2: ENHRY and SYGVKD. Trimming cost V 3 bases and J 5 bases, with 16 bases left between them. In DNA, the CDR3 is TGTGCCATCAGTGATCTCCAGGGGCTAAAGTATGGCTACACCTTC. Its protein is CAISDLQGLKYGYTF.

The rearrangement links TRBV3-1 to TRBJ1-1; D gene ambiguous. V dropped 1 base and J dropped 7 bases, with 10 bases sitting between them. Germline V CDR1 and CDR2: LGHDT, YNNKEL (reference sequence). The CDR3 loop spans 13 amino acids. The CDR3 DNA sequence: TGTGCCAGCAGCCAAGTAGAGGGTTATGAAGCTTTCTTT. It is translated as CASSQVEGYEAFF. The full variable domain, rest sourced from reference TRBV3-1 and TRBJ1-1, is DTAVSQTPKYLVTQMGNDKSIKCEQNLGHDTMYWYKQDSKKFLKIMFSYNNKELIINETVPNRFSPKSPDKAHLNLHINSLELGDSAVYFCASSQVEGYEAFFGQGTRLTVV.

Turning to this clonotype: A read error is likely, as this CDR3 ends without the conserved phenylalanine or tryptophan. J is TRBJ1-4 and V is TRBV7-9, with TRBD1 matching 7 bases. The CDR3 sequence is 16 residues long. The V and J ends lost 3 bases and 6 bases, in that order; junction bases with no gene match: 10. The germline CDR1 and CDR2 sequences are SEHNR and FQNEAQ (reference sequence). The DNA of the CDR3 is TGTGCCAGCAGCTTCCTTACGACAGGGTCGGATGAAAAACTGTTTTCT. It translates to CASSFLTTGSDEKLFS.

There are many counts of this clonotype. The V and J genes are TRBV20-1 and TRBJ2-5; D is uncertain. The germline V gene encodes CDR1 DFQATT and CDR2 SNEGSKA (reference sequence). The CDR3 runs to 13 residues. Trimming removed 0 bases from V and 2 bases from J, with 7 bases in between. CDR3 nucleotides: TGCAGTGCTAGAGATCAGAGACAAGAGACCCAGTACTTC. It codes for CSARDQRQETQYF.

J is TRBJ1-3 and V is TRBV7-9; D remains unclear. Germline CDR1 is SEHNR and CDR2 is FQNEAQ (reference sequence). V shed 2 bases and J shed 9 bases, with 14 bases lying between them. The CDR3 loop spans 14 amino acids. CDR3 nucleotides: TGTGCCAGCAGCTTAAATTCGGACTACCTCACCATATATTTT. Its protein is CASSLNSDYLTIYF.

Concerning this clonotype itself: A read error may produce the germline difference seen at one junction end. The gene calls are TRBV25-1 and TRBJ1-6, with D possibly being TRBD1 (5 bases). CDR3 length: 13 residues. CDR1 and CDR2 (germline): MGHDK, SYGVNS. The CDR3 region has the DNA TGTGCCTGGGGGGACGTCTATAATTCACCCCTTCACTTT. The encoded protein is CAWGDVYNSPLHF. Together with reference TRBV25-1 and TRBJ1-6, the CDR3 gives the full variable domain: EADIYQTPRYLVIGTGKKITLECSQTMGHDKMYWYQQDPGMELHLIHYSYGVNSTEKGDLSSESTVSRIRTEHFPLTLESARPSHTSQYLCAWGDVYNSPLHFGNGTRLTVT.

This clonotype has more than one count but fewer than ten. The genes are TRBV20-1 and TRBJ1-4; no definite D call. Trimming left V 3 bases short and J 0 bases short, with 8 bases between. CDR3 length equals 14 residues. Germline values: CDR1 DFQATT, CDR2 SNEGSKA (reference sequence). The CDR3 here is CSASTGATNEKLFF. CDR3 nucleotide sequence: TGCAGTGCTAGTACCGGGGCAACTAATGAAAAACTGTTTTTT.

The table lists this clonotype with many counts. This chain joins TRBV20-1 and TRBJ1-1; D unclear. The CDR3 is made up of 11 amino acids. The germline V and J ends were trimmed by 3 bases and 6 bases, with 8 bases remaining between them. CDR1 DFQATT and CDR2 SNEGSKA come from the germline V gene (reference sequence). The CDR3 coding sequence is TGCAGTGCTAGCTGGGAGCCTGAAGCTTTCTTT. Amino acid sequence: CSASWEPEAFF.

V usage is TRBV29-1 and J usage is TRBJ1-1; TRBD1 agrees at 7 bases. Germline CDR1 is SQVTM and CDR2 is ANQGSEA. Trimming at V came to 8 bases and at J to 3 bases, leaving 9 bases not matched to a gene. The CDR3 runs 13 residues. The CDR3 region is CSSSGTVDTEAFF. CDR3 sequence (DNA): TGCAGCAGTTCCGGGACAGTGGACACTGAAGCTTTCTTT.

This sequence joins TRBV19 and TRBJ1-5, with D perhaps matching TRBD1 (5 bases). V dropped 9 bases and J dropped 0 bases, with 21 bases sitting between them. The CDR3 extends over 17 amino acids. The germline gives CDR1 LNHDA, CDR2 SQIVND (reference sequence). The CDR3 spells CASSEEWGRYSNQPQHF. The CDR3 coding sequence is TGTGCCAGCAGTGAAGAGTGGGGACGATATAGCAATCAGCCCCAGCATTTT.

This clonotype showed up just once. V and J are TRBV10-3 and TRBJ1-2; 7 nucleotides line up with TRBD1. Losses at the gene ends were 10 bases for V and 3 bases for J; bases not matched to a gene: 8. Germline V lookup: CDR1 ENHRY, CDR2 SYGVKD. This CDR3 has 13 residues. The CDR3 DNA reads TGTGCCACCCGCCGGGACAGCCACTATGGCTACACCTTC. Translated: CATRRDSHYGYTF.

V is TRBV24-1 and J is TRBJ1-4, with D perhaps TRBD1 (6 bases). Germline V CDR1 and CDR2: KGHDR, SFDVKD. The CDR3 has 15 residues. Deletions cut 3 bases from V and 4 bases from J, with 11 bases between. The CDR3 DNA sequence: TGTGCCACCAGTGATGGACAGTCTCTTAATGAAAAACTGTTTTTT. Its translation is CATSDGQSLNEKLFF.

V is TRBV10-3 and J is TRBJ1-5, with a weak D call TRBD1 (6 bases). This CDR3 is 15 amino acids long. In germline, CDR1 is ENHRY, CDR2 SYGVKD. V was pared by 2 bases and J by 7 bases, with 15 bases between. The CDR3 DNA follows: TGTGCCATCAGTGAGCCCGACGGGACATACCAGCCCCAGCATTTT. As protein: CAISEPDGTYQPQHF.

The chain recombines TRBV2 with TRBJ2-5, with 9 bases matching TRBD2. The V gene end was trimmed by 2 bases and the J gene end by 4 bases; junction bases not matched to a gene: 5. CDR1 is SNHLY and CDR2 is FYNNEI in the germline V gene. This CDR3 spans 15 amino acids. CDR3 nucleotides: TGTGCCAGCAGTGAAAGGAGAGCGGGGGGAGAGACCCAGTACTTC. Translated, it gives CASSERRAGGETQYF.

This chain connects TRBV29-1 to TRBJ1-1, with 9 bases fitting TRBD1. This CDR3 is built from 17 residues. V lost 4 bases and J lost 0; bases outside the gene matches: 12. CDR1 is SQVTM, CDR2 ANQGSEA, per germline. CDR3 protein: CSVGGDKQGAVNTEAFF. For the CDR3, the DNA is TGCAGCGTTGGGGGCGACAAACAGGGGGCGGTGAACACTGAAGCTTTCTTT.

This clonotype occurred many times. The chain links TRBV2 to TRBJ2-7, with a possible D match to TRBD2 (6 bases). The CDR3 length is 14 residues. Germline V gives CDR1 SNHLY, CDR2 FYNNEI. V lost 6 bases and J 3 bases, leaving 15 bases between the germline ends. The chain's CDR3 is CASRWRETGYEQYF. The CDR3 DNA reads as TGTGCCAGCAGATGGAGGGAGACTGGCTACGAGCAGTACTTC.

V is TRBV28 and J is TRBJ1-3; D is uncertain. The CDR3 sequence is 13 residues long. Trimming took 4 bases from V and 5 from J, leaving 9 bases between them. Germline CDR1 reads MDHEN; CDR2 reads SYDVKM. Here the CDR3 reads CASSSGLRNTIYF. CDR3 nucleotides: TGTGCCAGCAGTTCAGGACTTAGAAACACCATATATTTT.